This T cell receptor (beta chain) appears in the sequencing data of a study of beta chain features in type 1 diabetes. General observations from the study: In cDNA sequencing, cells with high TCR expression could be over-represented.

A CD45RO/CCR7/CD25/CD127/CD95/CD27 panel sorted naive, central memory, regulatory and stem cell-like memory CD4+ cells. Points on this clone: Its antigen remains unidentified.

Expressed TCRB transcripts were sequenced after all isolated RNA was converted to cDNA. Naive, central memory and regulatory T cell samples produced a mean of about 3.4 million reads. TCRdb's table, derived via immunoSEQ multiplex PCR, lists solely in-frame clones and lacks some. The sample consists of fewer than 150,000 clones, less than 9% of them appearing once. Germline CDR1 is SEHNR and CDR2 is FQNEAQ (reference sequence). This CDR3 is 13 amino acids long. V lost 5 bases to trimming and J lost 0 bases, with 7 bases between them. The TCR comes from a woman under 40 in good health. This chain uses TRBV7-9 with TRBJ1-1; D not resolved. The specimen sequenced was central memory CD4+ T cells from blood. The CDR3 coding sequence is TGTGCCAGCAGCGAGTTTCTGAACACTGAAGCTTTCTTT. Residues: CASSEFLNTEAFF.